Listed below are T cell receptor beta chains from one sample, sequenced in a study of CD8 T cells in ankylosing spondylitis. TCRdb called the 5' RACE reads again in MiXCR, with one record for every CDR3 protein. In the table there are 40,000 to 50,000 distinct CDR3 sequences, around 3.8% of which are singletons. Sequenced: blood, either unsorted or a sorted T cell fraction (not recorded which). The receptors shown here come from a female donor with ankylosing spondylitis or in good health (not recorded which). Both conserved end residues are part of each CDR3. D genes are given only for firm matches. Clone size is shown for a subset of rows, as once, few, many or a class of expanded clone.

CDR3 protein	CDR3 DNA	D gene	clone size	J gene	V gene
CASSERREGWDNEQFF	TGTGCCAGCAGCGAGAGACGGGAGGGGTGGGACAATGAGCAGTTCTTC	TRBD2	few	TRBJ2-1	TRBV7-8
CASSVTQGPYEQYF	TGTGCCAGCAGCGTAACACAGGGCCCCTACGAGCAGTACTTC	NA	many	TRBJ2-7	TRBV9
CASSVGGTDSYEQYF	TGTGCCAGCAGCGTGGGGGGGACGGACTCCTACGAGCAGTACTTC	TRBD2	many	TRBJ2-7	TRBV9
CSVGGTSGANVLTF	TGCAGCGTGGGGGGGACTTCCGGGGCCAACGTCCTGACTTTC	TRBD2	many	TRBJ2-6	TRBV29-1
CASSAGGIRRSTEAFF	TGTGCCAGCAGCGCTGGAGGGATTCGAAGGAGCACTGAAGCTTTCTTT	NA	NA	TRBJ1-1	TRBV9
CASSVDYRATNEKLFF	TGTGCCAGCAGCGTAGATTACAGAGCAACTAATGAAAAACTGTTTTTT	NA	many	TRBJ1-4	TRBV9
CASSNAGSSYNEQFF	TGTGCCAGCAGCAACGCCGGGAGCTCCTACAATGAGCAGTTCTTC	NA	many	TRBJ2-1	TRBV21-1
CASSVRGGADEQYF	TGTGCCAGCAGCGTACGCGGGGGGGCCGACGAGCAGTACTTC	TRBD2	many	TRBJ2-7	TRBV9
CASGVASSSYNEQFF	TGTGCCAGCGGCGTCGCATCCAGCTCCTACAATGAGCAGTTCTTC	NA	once	TRBJ2-1	TRBV9
CASSVNSGTNQPQHF	TGTGCCAGCAGCGTCAACAGCGGCACCAATCAGCCCCAGCATTTT	NA	NA	TRBJ1-5	TRBV9
CASSLSVQNTEAFF	TGTGCCAGCAGTCTCTCCGTCCAGAACACTGAAGCTTTCTTT	NA	many	TRBJ1-1	TRBV9
CASSGTEGMNTEAFF	TGTGCCAGCAGTGGGACAGAGGGGATGAACACTGAAGCTTTCTTT	TRBD1	many	TRBJ1-1	TRBV9
CASSVSPSQGGQYEQYF	TGTGCCAGCAGCGTATCACCCTCCCAGGGAGGTCAATACGAGCAGTACTTC	NA	NA	TRBJ2-7	TRBV9
CASSVALGVVNGYTF	TGTGCCAGCAGCGTAGCTCTGGGAGTAGTGAATGGCTACACCTTC	NA	many	TRBJ1-2	TRBV9
CASSVAVDRNTEAFF	TGTGCCAGCAGCGTAGCCGTAGACCGGAACACTGAAGCTTTCTTT	NA	many	TRBJ1-1	TRBV9
CASSFGQGQGQPQHF	TGTGCCAGCAGCTTCGGCCAGGGACAGGGGCAGCCCCAGCATTTT	TRBD1	many	TRBJ1-5	TRBV9
CASSVALTDTQYF	TGTGCCAGCAGCGTGGCCCTCACAGATACGCAGTATTTT	NA	many	TRBJ2-3	TRBV9
CASSVAGIGSGNTIYF	TGTGCCAGCAGCGTAGCTGGAATCGGCTCTGGAAACACCATATATTTT	NA	many	TRBJ1-3	TRBV9
CASSPLAGVNYNEQFF	TGTGCCAGCAGCCCCCTGGCGGGGGTGAACTACAATGAGCAGTTCTTC	TRBD2	many	TRBJ2-1	TRBV9
CASSVEEGSEQFF	TGTGCCAGCAGCGTAGAGGAGGGTAGCGAGCAGTTCTTC	NA	NA	TRBJ2-1	TRBV9
CASSRQGVGPHEQYF	TGTGCCAGCAGCCGACAGGGGGTGGGCCCTCACGAGCAGTACTTC	TRBD1	many	TRBJ2-7	TRBV9
CASRDTGSRELFF	TGTGCCAGCAGAGATACAGGGAGCCGGGAGCTGTTTTTT	NA	many	TRBJ2-2	TRBV9
CASSEGAGQGEQYF	TGTGCCAGCAGCGAAGGGGCGGGCCAAGGCGAGCAGTACTTC	NA	many	TRBJ2-7	TRBV9
CASSVDTGWNGYTF	TGTGCCAGCAGCGTAGATACAGGGTGGAATGGCTACACCTTC	NA	many	TRBJ1-2	TRBV9
CASSAEGQGNTEAFF	TGTGCCAGCAGCGCCGAGGGACAGGGGAACACTGAAGCTTTCTTT	TRBD1	many	TRBJ1-1	TRBV9
CASSVVGGSPLHF	TGTGCCAGCAGCGTAGTCGGGGGTTCACCCCTCCACTTT	NA	many	TRBJ1-6	TRBV9
CASSAMGLATGELFF	TGTGCCAGCAGCGCAATGGGACTAGCGACCGGGGAGCTGTTTTTT	TRBD2	many	TRBJ2-2	TRBV9
CASSSGPGVIYEQYF	TGTGCCAGCAGCTCCGGACCCGGGGTGATTTACGAGCAGTACTTC	NA	many	TRBJ2-7	TRBV9
CASSRGAGAYEQYF	TGTGCCAGCAGCCGGGGGGCAGGGGCCTACGAGCAGTACTTC	NA	many	TRBJ2-7	TRBV9
CASSVGAFWGAQGNEQFF	TGTGCCAGCAGCGTAGGGGCTTTTTGGGGGGCCCAGGGCAATGAGCAGTTCTTC	NA	many	TRBJ2-1	TRBV9
CASSASQGSPLHF	TGTGCCAGCAGCGCCTCACAGGGGTCACCCCTCCACTTT	TRBD1	many	TRBJ1-6	TRBV9
CASSVAGRGNEKLFF	TGTGCCAGCAGCGTAGCAGGGCGGGGTAATGAAAAACTGTTTTTT	NA	many	TRBJ1-4	TRBV9
CASSGGGSANEKLFF	TGTGCCAGCAGCGGTGGGGGGTCGGCTAATGAAAAACTGTTTTTT	NA	many	TRBJ1-4	TRBV9
CASSVGGAGVGTEAFF	TGTGCCAGCAGCGTAGGAGGGGCAGGGGTAGGGACTGAAGCTTTCTTT	NA	many	TRBJ1-1	TRBV9
CASSVALAGDNEQFF	TGTGCCAGCAGCGTAGCCCTAGCGGGGGACAATGAGCAGTTCTTC	TRBD2	many	TRBJ2-1	TRBV9
CASSPSGGSSYNSPLHF	TGTGCCAGCAGCCCCTCAGGCGGGAGCTCCTATAATTCACCCCTCCACTTT	NA	many	TRBJ1-6	TRBV9
CASSGTPTSGETQYF	TGTGCCAGCAGCGGCACACCGACTAGCGGGGAAACCCAGTACTTC	TRBD2	many	TRBJ2-5	TRBV9
CASGRDMNYEQYF	TGTGCCAGCGGTCGGGACATGAACTACGAGCAGTACTTC	NA	many	TRBJ2-7	TRBV9
CASSRDSNTIYF	TGTGCCAGCAGCAGAGACAGTAACACCATATATTTT	NA	many	TRBJ1-3	TRBV9
CASSVDGSGTGELFF	TGTGCCAGCAGCGTAGACGGGTCGGGCACCGGGGAGCTGTTTTTT	NA	many	TRBJ2-2	TRBV9
CASSARGDRGPYEQYF	TGTGCCAGCAGCGCGAGAGGGGACAGGGGCCCCTACGAGCAGTACTTC	TRBD1	many	TRBJ2-7	TRBV9
CASSVDWGAENIQYF	TGTGCCAGCAGCGTAGACTGGGGCGCGGAAAACATTCAGTACTTC	NA	few	TRBJ2-4	TRBV9
CASSVGQGAGTYEQYF	TGTGCCAGCAGCGTAGGACAGGGGGCTGGAACCTACGAGCAGTACTTC	TRBD1	many	TRBJ2-7	TRBV9
CASSVGARTDPHEQYF	TGTGCCAGCAGCGTAGGGGCTAGGACGGACCCCCACGAGCAGTACTTC	NA	few	TRBJ2-7	TRBV9
CASSVVGQGADTEAFF	TGTGCCAGCAGCGTAGTGGGACAGGGGGCGGACACTGAAGCTTTCTTT	TRBD1	many	TRBJ1-1	TRBV9
CASSADATNEKLFF	TGTGCCAGCAGCGCGGACGCAACTAATGAAAAACTGTTTTTT	NA	many	TRBJ1-4	TRBV9
CASSGLLAGTTDTQYF	TGTGCCAGCAGCGGTTTGCTAGCGGGGACCACAGATACGCAGTATTTT	TRBD2	many	TRBJ2-3	TRBV9
CASSVAGGLTGNTIYF	TGTGCCAGCAGCGTAGCGGGGGGGCTAACTGGAAACACCATATATTTT	NA	many	TRBJ1-3	TRBV9
CASSAGGTPGNTIYF	TGTGCCAGCAGCGCGGGCGGAACCCCTGGAAACACCATATATTTT	NA	NA	TRBJ1-3	TRBV9
CASSATGAGKLFF	TGTGCCAGCAGCGCGACAGGGGCCGGAAAACTGTTTTTT	TRBD1	many	TRBJ1-4	TRBV9